This TCR beta chain was documented in a study of human T cells and chemical hapten exposure. Time point reported: pre-sensitization, week 0. The treatment here: therapeutic diphenylcyclopropenone sensitization with weekly scalp DPC. A single record per CDR3 protein comes from TCRdb applying MiXCR to the RACE reads. The top ten hold more than 8% of the sample, which has around 330,000 distinct CDR3 sequences, 5.5% seen once. There are many counts of this clonotype. V lost 10 bases, J lost 2 bases, and 14 bases lay in between. Germline CDR1 and CDR2: LNHDA and SQIVND (reference sequence). The CDR3 is 13 residues long.

J is TRBJ1-2 and V is TRBV19, with D possibly matching TRBD1 (5 bases). This material consisted of whole blood, taken in connection with sensitization to the hapten diphenylcyclopropenone (DPC). The receptor was derived from a woman between 18 and 29 years old with alopecia areata. Some clones in this sample may be carry-over from other donors' samples. The CDR3 DNA follows: TGTGCCACCTCCTATCAGGGAAACTATGGCTACACCTTC. It translates to CATSYQGNYGYTF. Complete variable domain (other parts from reference TRBV19 and TRBJ1-2): DGGITQSPKYLFRKEGQNVTLSCEQNLNHDAMYWYRQDPGQGLRLIYYSQIVNDFQKGDIAEGYSVSREKKESFPLTVTSAQKNPTAFYLCATSYQGNYGYTFGSGTRLTVV.